Shown below are 17 T cell receptor beta chains from a single sample sequenced in a study of blood T cell repertoires in COVID-19. Assay used: immunoSEQ multiplex PCR; TCRdb lists only in-frame clones, some missing. Of more than 65,000 clones listed, around 80% are singletons. Sequenced: peripheral blood. The source is a human donor in a cohort sampled during active COVID-19.

CDR3 protein: CASSGNRGLGTEAFF. As DNA, the CDR3 is TGTGCCAGCAGCGGTAACAGGGGGCTGGGCACTGAAGCTTTCTTT. The chain recombines TRBV9 with TRBJ1-1, with 9 bases matching TRBD1. The V segment lost 3 bases and the J segment 4 bases; nucleotides outside the gene matches: 7. Germline V gives CDR1 SGDLS, CDR2 YYNGEE. The CDR3 consists of 15 residues. The full variable domain, with the rest looked up from reference TRBV9 and TRBJ1-1, is DSGVTQTPKHLITATGQRVTLRCSPRSGDLSVYWYQQSLDQGLQFLIQYYNGEERAKGNILERFSAQQFPDLHSELNLSSLELGDSALYFCASSGNRGLGTEAFFGQGTRLTVV.

This rearrangement joins TRBV5-4 to TRBJ1-4; D remains unclear. The CDR3 runs 16 residues. Germline lookup yields CDR1 SGHNT and CDR2 YYREEE (reference sequence). V was clipped by 3 bases and J by 6 bases, with 18 bases between them. CDR3 sequence reads: CASSSHGGLVDEKLFF. CDR3 sequence (DNA): TGTGCCAGCAGCTCCCACGGCGGCCTTGTGGATGAAAAACTGTTTTTT.

The chain employs TRBV18 and TRBJ1-6; D remains unclear. Germline V lookup: CDR1 KGHSH, CDR2 LQKENI. Deletions cut 1 base from V and 10 bases from J, with 14 bases between. CDR3 length: 15 amino acids. The CDR3 DNA follows: TGTGCCAGCTCACCACTTCGGTCCACGGGGTCACCCCTCCACTTT. This gives the protein CASSPLRSTGSPLHF.

The chain couples TRBV5-1 to TRBJ2-7, with a weak D call TRBD1 (5 bases). The germline V and J ends were trimmed by 4 bases and 3 bases, with 14 bases remaining between them. This CDR3 contains 14 residues. Germline V gene data show CDR1 as SGHRS and CDR2 as YFSETQ. CDR3 sequence reads: CASSLNTGDYEQYF. Written as DNA, the CDR3 is TGCGCCAGCAGCCTAAATACAGGAGACTACGAGCAGTACTTC.

The CDR3 bases are TGTGCCAGCACCTACGATAGGGGGATCAGAGAGACCCAGTACTTC. Residues: CASTYDRGIRETQYF. The chain carries TRBV7-9 and TRBJ2-5; tentative D call: TRBD1 (6 bases). The germline V gene encodes CDR1 SEHNR and CDR2 FQNEAQ (reference sequence). Trimming left V 7 bases short and J 4 bases short, with 19 bases between. The CDR3 is made up of 15 amino acids.

CDR3 in amino acids: CASSQSPVSGGGQETQYF. CDR3 DNA: TGTGCCAGCAGCCAAAGCCCCGTTAGCGGGGGGGGACAAGAGACCCAGTACTTC. V usage is TRBV3-1 (or the pseudogene TRBV3-2) and J usage is TRBJ2-5; TRBD2 aligns across 11 bases. This CDR3 has 18 amino acids. Germline V gene data show CDR1 as LGHDT and CDR2 as YNNKEL (reference sequence). V shed 2 bases, J shed 2 bases, and the junction held 10 bases outside the gene matches.

The rearrangement joins TRBV18 to TRBJ2-1, with D possibly matching TRBD1 (6 bases). This CDR3 region has 15 residues. Germline CDR1 is KGHSH and CDR2 is LQKENI. Trimming shortened V by 2 bases and J by 1 base, and 9 bases separated the two germline ends. The CDR3 protein is CASSPRGKSYNEQFF. DNA of the CDR3: TGTGCCAGCTCACCAAGGGGGAAGTCCTACAATGAGCAGTTCTTC. The full variable domain, its missing parts supplied by reference TRBV18 and TRBJ2-1, is NAGVMQNPRHLVRRRGQEARLRCSPMKGHSHVYWYRQLPEEGLKFMVYLQKENIIDESGMPKERFSAEFPKEGPSILRIQQVVRGDSAAYFCASSPRGKSYNEQFFGPGTRLTVL.

This clone was detected a few times. The chain employs TRBV7-6 and TRBJ2-7; the D is unclear. Germline V gene sequence: CDR1 SGHVS, CDR2 FNYEAQ. Trimming removed 1 base from V and 0 bases from J, with 4 bases in between. The CDR3 has 13 residues. CDR3 in amino acids: CASSLDSSYEQYF. CDR3 bases: TGTGCCAGCAGCTTAGACAGCTCCTACGAGCAGTACTTC.

The chain links TRBV7-9 to TRBJ2-7; TRBD1 agrees at 7 bases. CDR1 is SEHNR and CDR2 is FQNEAQ in the germline V gene (reference sequence). V lost 5 bases, J lost 3 bases, and 4 bases stayed unmatched. The CDR3 totals 13 residues. As DNA, the CDR3 is TGTGCCAGCAGCCGGGGACAGAACTACGAGCAGTACTTC. Translating it yields CASSRGQNYEQYF.

This clone was seen a few times. The chain combines TRBV19 with TRBJ1-5; tentatively, D is TRBD1 (5 bases). The CDR3 has 12 residues. The V gene lost 4 bases and the J gene lost 11 bases, with 12 bases spanning the gap. The V gene's germline CDR1 is LNHDA and CDR2 SQIVND (reference sequence). The DNA of the CDR3 is TGTGCCAGTAGTACATCAGGGTCATCCCAGCATTTT. It yields the protein CASSTSGSSQHF.

This chain uses TRBV3-1 (or the pseudogene TRBV3-2) with TRBJ2-7; 7 nucleotides match TRBD1. The CDR3 covers 12 residues. The germline gives CDR1 LGHDT, CDR2 YNNKEL (reference sequence). V shed 4 bases, J shed 3 bases, and the junction held 0 bases outside the gene matches. Here the CDR3 reads CASSRTGYEQYF. The CDR3 DNA reads TGTGCCAGCAGCCGGACAGGCTACGAGCAGTACTTC.

The rearrangement links TRBV19 to TRBJ1-2; D remains unclear. Trimming removed 3 bases at V and 4 bases at J, with 15 bases between. The V gene's germline CDR1 is LNHDA and CDR2 SQIVND (reference sequence). CDR3 length: 15 residues. The CDR3 loop is CASSIAGGGGYGYTF. The CDR3 DNA is TGTGCCAGTAGTATTGCCGGAGGAGGCGGCTATGGCTACACCTTC.

The V call is TRBV19, the J call TRBJ2-7; maybe TRBD1 (6 bases). Germline lookup yields CDR1 LNHDA and CDR2 SQIVND (reference sequence). This CDR3 comprises 14 residues. V lost 1 base, J lost 3 bases, and 10 bases lay in between. This chain's CDR3 is CASSIGLDSYEQYF. Here the CDR3 DNA reads TGTGCCAGTAGTATAGGATTGGACAGCTACGAGCAGTACTTC. Looking up the rest from reference TRBV19 and TRBJ2-7 gives the full variable domain: DGGITQSPKYLFRKEGQNVTLSCEQNLNHDAMYWYRQDPGQGLRLIYYSQIVNDFQKGDIAEGYSVSREKKESFPLTVTSAQKNPTAFYLCASSIGLDSYEQYFGPGTRLTVT.

The chain has TRBV5-1 and TRBJ1-1; 7 bases agree with TRBD1. Germline CDR1 and CDR2: SGHRS and YFSETQ. Trimming took 3 bases from V and 2 from J; bases not matched to a gene: 10. The CDR3 contains 16 residues. CDR3 nucleotide sequence: TGCGCCAGCAGCTCGGACCCCGGGACAGCTAACACTGAAGCTTTCTTT. Protein sequence: CASSSDPGTANTEAFF.

This rearrangement joins TRBV7-8 to TRBJ2-7; 10 positions agree with TRBD1. The germline gives CDR1 SGHVS, CDR2 FQNEAQ. The CDR3 has 15 residues. With 5 bases clipped from V and 5 bases from J, the junction kept 9 bases outside the gene matches. The CDR3 nucleotides are TGTGCCAGCAGCCGAGAGCCGGGACAGGGGAACGAGCAGTACTTC. The encoded protein is CASSREPGQGNEQYF. The full variable domain, rest sourced from reference TRBV7-8 and TRBJ2-7, is GAGVSQSPRYKVAKRGQDVALRCDPISGHVSLFWYQQALGQGPEFLTYFQNEAQLDKSGLPSDRFFAERPEGSVSTLKIQRTQQEDSAVYLCASSREPGQGNEQYFGPGTRLTVT.

As DNA, the CDR3 is TGCGCCAGCAGCATCCCGACAGGCCTTAATGAAAAACTGTTTTTT. Its translation: CASSIPTGLNEKLFF. The chain combines TRBV5-1 with TRBJ1-4; D possibly corresponds to TRBD1 (6 bases). CDR1 SGHRS and CDR2 YFSETQ come from the germline V gene. V gave up 4 bases and J gave up 4 bases, with 14 bases separating them. This CDR3 is 15 amino acids long. Using reference TRBV5-1 and TRBJ1-4 for the parts outside the CDR3, the full variable domain is KAGVTQTPRYLIKTRGQQVTLSCSPISGHRSVSWYQQTPGQGLQFLFEYFSETQRNKGNFPGRFSGRQFSNSRSEMNVSTLELGDSALYLCASSIPTGLNEKLFFGSGTQLSVL.

CDR3 DNA: TGCAGCGCCGGACAGGGGAGGAACACTGAAGCTTTCTTT. Translation: CSAGQGRNTEAFF. This chain connects TRBV29-1 to TRBJ1-1; 9 nucleotides agree with TRBD1. V shed 7 bases, J shed 1 base, and the junction held 4 bases outside the gene matches. Germline loops: CDR1 SQVTM, CDR2 ANQGSEA. This CDR3 has 13 residues.